Below, one TCR beta chain is given with its context. Its matching antigen is unknown. The table came from immunoSEQ multiplex PCR; TCRdb's copy has only in-frame clones and leaves some out. The sample holds more than 80,000 clones; approximately 90% are singletons and the top ten take less than 4%. The data are from a study of T cell responses to AZD1222 COVID-19 vaccine. Overall study results and limits: Across the whole spike, CD4 TCRs peaked at regions 160-218 and 743-854. Spike-specific TCR breadth and depth grew following two AZD1222 doses. Repertoires in all cases were sampled only once the peak T cell response had passed. Nearly half of spike-specific TCRs reportedly go after variant regions that carry no mutations.

The sample consisted of peripheral blood, taken 28 days after the second AZD1222 dose. This receptor was identified in an adult who received the AZD1222 COVID-19 vaccine.

CDR3 nucleotides: TGTGCCAGTAGTAGCCGACAGGGGGGATACACCTTC. It yields the protein CASSSRQGGYTF. This chain connects TRBV19 to TRBJ1-2, with 9 bases that match TRBD1. Unmatched junction bases numbered 5, after V lost 4 bases and J lost 11 bases. The CDR3 runs to 12 residues. Looked up from germline, CDR1 is LNHDA and CDR2 is SQIVND (reference sequence).